This T cell receptor beta chain was profiled in a study of shared clonotypes between healthy human individuals. The protocol was immunoSEQ multiplex PCR, while the TCRdb copy is restricted to in-frame clones and leaves out a portion. The data contain roughly 2,500,000 clones, 80% to 95% of them singletons. CD4+ cells were split into CD45RA+ naive and CD45RA-negative memory subsets. As regards this clone: The sample contains more than one DNA sequence encoding this CDR3.

CDR1 and CDR2 from the germline V gene are SGHRS and YFSETQ. The CDR3 consists of 14 residues. V shed 0 bases and J shed 1 base, with 8 bases lying between them. The origin of this receptor is a man aged 18 to 30 in good health. Some clones in this sample may be carry-over from other donors' samples. J is TRBJ2-7 and V is TRBV5-1; possible D gene TRBD2, 5 bases. Material: naive CD4+ T cells from PBMCs. Subset of the sample: CD45RA+ positively selected. The CDR3: CASSLDTGSYEQYF. The DNA of the CDR3 is TGCGCCAGCAGCTTGGACACGGGATCCTACGAGCAGTACTTC.